This TCR beta chain was obtained from a study of blood T cell repertoires in COVID-19. Turning to the study itself: Some COVID-19 samples were acute and others convalescent; all came from the United States, Italy and Spain. PBMCs, B-cell-depleted T cells, or T cells provided the cDNA or gDNA that made up the material.

V dropped 6 bases and J dropped 7 bases, with 16 bases sitting between them. The CDR3 consists of 14 residues. CDR1 is SNHLY and CDR2 is FYNNEI in the germline V gene. Clones were sequenced by immunoSEQ multiplex PCR, and TCRdb holds only the in-frame ones, with some missing. The sample consists of about 200,000 clones, over 75% of them appearing once. This receptor was identified in a human donor in a cohort sampled during active COVID-19. Sequenced material: peripheral blood. The V call is TRBV2, the J call TRBJ1-3; maybe TRBD1 (6 bases). CDR3 in DNA: TGTGCCAGCAGACGGGACACGTCGGAGAACACCATATATTTT. Translation: CASRRDTSENTIYF.